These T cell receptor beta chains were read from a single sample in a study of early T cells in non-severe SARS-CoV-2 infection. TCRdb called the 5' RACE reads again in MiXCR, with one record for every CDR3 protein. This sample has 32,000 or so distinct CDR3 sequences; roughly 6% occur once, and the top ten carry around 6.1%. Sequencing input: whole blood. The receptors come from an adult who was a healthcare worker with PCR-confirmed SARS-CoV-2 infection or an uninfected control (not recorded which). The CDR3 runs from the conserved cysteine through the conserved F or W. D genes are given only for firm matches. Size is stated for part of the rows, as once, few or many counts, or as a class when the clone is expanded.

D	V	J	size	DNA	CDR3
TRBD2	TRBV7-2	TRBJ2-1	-	TGTGCCAGCGCCCGACCCCTCCGGACTAGCGGGAGTAGTCGGTACAATGAGCAGTTCTTC	CASARPLRTSGSSRYNEQFF
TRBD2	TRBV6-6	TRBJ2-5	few	TGTGCCAGCAGCACGACTAGCGGACAAGAGACCCAGTACTTC	CASSTTSGQETQYF
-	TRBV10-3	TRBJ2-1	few	TGTGCCATCAGTTGGGGGACGACGAGTGGTGAGCAGTTCTTC	CAISWGTTSGEQFF
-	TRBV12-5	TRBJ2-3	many	TGTGCTAGTGGTTCAGGGATCTCTAGCACAGATACGCAGTATTTT	CASGSGISSTDTQYF
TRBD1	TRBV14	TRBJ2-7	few	TGTGCCAGCAGCCAGACGACAGGGTCGTCCTACGAGCAGTACTTC	CASSQTTGSSYEQYF
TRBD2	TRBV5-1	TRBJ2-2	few	TGCGCCAGCAGCTTGCCTAGCGGGGACGTTCACACCGGGGAGCTGTTTTTT	CASSLPSGDVHTGELFF
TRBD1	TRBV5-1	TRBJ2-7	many	TGCGCCAGCAGCTTAGGACAGGCTTTTGGCGAGCAGTACTTC	CASSLGQAFGEQYF
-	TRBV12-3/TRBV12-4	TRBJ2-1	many	TGTGCCAGCAGTTGGCTGCTAGACCAGAGCTCCTACAATGAGCAGTTCTTC	CASSWLLDQSSYNEQFF
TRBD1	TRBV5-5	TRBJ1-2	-	TGTGCCAGCAGCTTTTCGGGGACAGGAGTTCTCTACGGCTACACCTTC	CASSFSGTGVLYGYTF
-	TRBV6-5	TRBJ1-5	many	TGTGCCAGCAGTGTAAGCGGCGGCCCTGCTCGGGCGCAGCCCCAGCATTTT	CASSVSGGPARAQPQHF
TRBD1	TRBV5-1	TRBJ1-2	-	TGCGCCAGCAGCTTGTCCCCGACAGGGCAGGGCTACACCTTC	CASSLSPTGQGYTF
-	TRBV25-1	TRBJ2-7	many	TGTGCCAGCAGTGAATATAAGGGGGGATACGAGCAGTACTTC	CASSEYKGGYEQYF
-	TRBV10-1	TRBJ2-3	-	TGCGCCAGCAGTGAAAACCCGGGATACACAGATACGCAGTATTTT	CASSENPGYTDTQYF
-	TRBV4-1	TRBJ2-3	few	TGCGCCAGCAGCCAAGCCGTGACGATTGGAGATACGCAGTATTTT	CASSQAVTIGDTQYF
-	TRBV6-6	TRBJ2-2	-	TGTGCCCTATTTTGGGGAGCCGGGGAGCTGTTTTTT	CALFWGAGELFF
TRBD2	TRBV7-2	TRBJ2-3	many	TGTGCCAGCAGCTTAGCAACCACTAGCGGGAGGTTTAGAGATACGCAGTATTTT	CASSLATTSGRFRDTQYF
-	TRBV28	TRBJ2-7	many	TGTGCCAGCAGTCCTTATCTGCGGAGTGGGGCCTACGAGCAGTACTTC	CASSPYLRSGAYEQYF
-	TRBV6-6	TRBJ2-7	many	TGTGCCGTGACGGACACCTCCTACGAGCAGTACTTC	CAVTDTSYEQYF
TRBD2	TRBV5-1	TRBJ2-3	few	TGCGCCAGCAGCTCGCGGGAGGTTCCAGATACGCAGTATTTT	CASSSREVPDTQYF
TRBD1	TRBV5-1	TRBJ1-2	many	TGCGCCAGCAGCTTCGGACAGGGCTTCGGCTACACCTTC	CASSFGQGFGYTF
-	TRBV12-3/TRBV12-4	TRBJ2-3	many	TGTGCCAGCAGTTCCGGGACCGCTTCGCCGCAGTATTTT	CASSSGTASPQYF
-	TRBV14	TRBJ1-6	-	TGTGCCAGCTCAGGGAGGGAGAGGTCACCCCTCCACTTT	CASSGRERSPLHF
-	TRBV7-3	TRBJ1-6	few	TGTGCCAGCAGCTTCAGAGGTTCCAATTCACCCCTCCACTTT	CASSFRGSNSPLHF
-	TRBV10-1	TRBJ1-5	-	TGCGCCAGCAGTGAGTCGGGGGGACCCCAGCATTTT	CASSESGGPQHF
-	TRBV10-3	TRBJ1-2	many	TGTGCCATCAGTGGGGGTAGCTATGGCTACACCTTC	CAISGGSYGYTF
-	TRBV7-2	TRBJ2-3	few	TGTGCCAGCAGCTTAAACCGGGAAGATACGCAGTATTTT	CASSLNREDTQYF
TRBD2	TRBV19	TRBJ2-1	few	TGTGCCAGTAGTGATGTTACTAGCGTAGGCGTGTTCTTC	CASSDVTSVGVFF
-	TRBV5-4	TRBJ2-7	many	TGTGCCAGCAGCGAACAACAGGGAACGAGCGAGCAGTACTTC	CASSEQQGTSEQYF
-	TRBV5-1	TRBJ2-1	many	TGCGCCAGCAGCTCACCCCGGACGGGGAGACTGGACAATGAGCAGTTCTTC	CASSSPRTGRLDNEQFF
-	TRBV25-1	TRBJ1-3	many	TGTGCCAGCAGTGAATTGGGGGCAGCCTCTGGAAACACCATATATTTT	CASSELGAASGNTIYF
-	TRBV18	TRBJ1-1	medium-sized	TGTGCCAGCTCCCCACCGGGACGGGGGCGGAACACTGAAGCTTTCTTT	CASSPPGRGRNTEAFF
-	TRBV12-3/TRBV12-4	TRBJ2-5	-	TGTGCCAGCAGTTTAGAGGCCGAGACCCAGTACTTC	CASSLEAETQYF
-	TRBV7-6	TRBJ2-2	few	TGTGCCAGCAGCTTAGAGGGACCCCTGAACACCGGGGAGCTGTTTTTT	CASSLEGPLNTGELFF
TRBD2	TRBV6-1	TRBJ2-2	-	TGTGCCAGCAACAGCGGGGACACCGGGGAGCTGTTTTTT	CASNSGDTGELFF
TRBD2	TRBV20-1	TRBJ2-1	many	TGCAGTGCTAGAGGGACTAGTGAGTCCTACAATGAGCAGTTCTTC	CSARGTSESYNEQFF
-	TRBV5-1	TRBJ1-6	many	TGCGCCAGCAGCTTGGACCCACCAAATTCACCCCTCCACTTT	CASSLDPPNSPLHF
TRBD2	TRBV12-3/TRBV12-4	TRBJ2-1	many	TGTGCCAGCAGTTTGGTAGCGGGAGGGCCCGTCGATGAGCAGTTCTTC	CASSLVAGGPVDEQFF
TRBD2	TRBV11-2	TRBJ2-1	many	TGTGCCAGCAGCCGAAGGACTAGCTCAGAGCAGTTCTTC	CASSRRTSSEQFF
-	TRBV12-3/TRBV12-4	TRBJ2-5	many	TGTGCCAGCCGCCGTAACCAGCGCGAAGAGACCCAGTACTTC	CASRRNQREETQYF
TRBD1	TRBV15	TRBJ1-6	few	TGTGCCACCAGGGGGGACAGGGGAAATTCACCCCTCCACTTT	CATRGDRGNSPLHF
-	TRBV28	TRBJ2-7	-	TGTGCCAGCAGTAGCAACCCCGGGTACGAGCAGTACTTC	CASSSNPGYEQYF
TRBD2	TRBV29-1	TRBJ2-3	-	TGCAGCGTTGATGCGGGAGGGGAGACAGATACGCAGTATTTT	CSVDAGGETDTQYF
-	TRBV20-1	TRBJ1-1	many	TGCAGTGCTCCGAGGGGTGAGACTGAAGCTTTCTTT	CSAPRGETEAFF
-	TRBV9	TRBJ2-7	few	TGTGCCAGCAGCGAGGGGGACCCCTACGAGCAGTACTTC	CASSEGDPYEQYF
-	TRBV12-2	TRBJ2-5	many	TGTGCAAGTCTTGCGGGAGTTGGGACGGAGACCCAGTACTTC	CASLAGVGTETQYF
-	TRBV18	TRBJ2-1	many	TGTGCCAGCTCACAGGACCCACCCCGGGGCAATGAGCAGTTCTTC	CASSQDPPRGNEQFF
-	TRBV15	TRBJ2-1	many	TGTGCCACCAGCAGAGATTTCGGTGGCGGGTACAATGAGCAGTTCTTC	CATSRDFGGGYNEQFF
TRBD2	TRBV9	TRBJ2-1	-	TGTGCCAGCAGCGTAGCAGCGGGAGTAGATGAGCAGTTCTTC	CASSVAAGVDEQFF